These 8 T cell receptor beta chains were sequenced from one sample in a study of T cell repertoires in cytomegalovirus infection. TCRdb reprocessed the reads with MiXCR, giving one entry per CDR3 protein. The table includes some 940,000 distinct CDR3 sequences, approximately 31% detected once. These receptors' antigens are unknown. The specimen comprised cultured CD8+ T cells from PBMCs, sampled from culture after CMV antigen stimulation. The receptor set was obtained from a human donor in good health (CMV status not recorded). Some clones in this sample may be carry-over from other donors' samples.

This clonotype has just a few counts. The V call is TRBV12-3 or TRBV12-4, the J call TRBJ2-5, with 8 bases lining up with TRBD2. With 4 bases clipped from V and 5 bases from J, the junction kept 3 bases outside the gene matches. This CDR3 is 13 amino acids long. The CDR3 DNA sequence: TGTGCCAGCAGTTGGACTAGCTTCGAGACCCAGTACTTC. It codes for CASSWTSFETQYF.

This chain joins TRBV27 and TRBJ1-5, with no clear D. Germline lookup yields CDR1 MNHEY and CDR2 SMNVEV (reference sequence). This CDR3 has 13 residues. V was clipped by 6 bases and J by 9 bases, with 15 bases between them. CDR3 region: CASSPRPFRPQHF. The CDR3, as DNA: TGTGCCAGCAGCCCGCGGCCCTTTCGGCCCCAGCATTTT.

V usage is TRBV7-9 and J usage is TRBJ2-5; TRBD1 agrees at 12 bases. V lost 10 bases, J lost 13 bases, and 13 bases stayed unmatched. This CDR3 comprises 13 residues. CDR1 and CDR2 from the germline V gene are SEHNR and FQNEAQ (reference sequence). The CDR3 DNA follows: TGTGCCACTACGGGGACAGGGGGCCCCAATTCGTACTTC. This codes for CATTGTGGPNSYF. The variable domain in full, with the rest retrieved from reference TRBV7-9 and TRBJ2-5, is DTGVSQNPRHKITKRGQNVTFRCDPISEHNRLYWYRQTLGQGPEFLTYFQNEAQLEKSRLLSDRFSAERPKGSFSTLEIQRTEQGDSAMYLCATTGTGGPNSYFGPGTRLLVL.

This chain connects TRBV9 to TRBJ2-1, with D unclear. CDR3 length: 16 residues. V lost 3 bases and J lost 4, with 17 bases in between. Germline loops: CDR1 SGDLS, CDR2 YYNGEE. The CDR3 reads CASSGSPVPPYNEQFF. CDR3 sequence (DNA): TGTGCCAGCAGCGGTAGTCCCGTCCCCCCTTACAATGAGCAGTTCTTC.

This chain connects TRBV6-6 to TRBJ1-6; maybe TRBD1 (6 bases). V lost 3 bases, J lost 5 bases, and 14 bases lay in between. Germline-derived CDR1 and CDR2 are MNHNY and SVGAGI (reference sequence). The CDR3 runs to 16 residues. CDR3 in DNA: TGTGCCAGCAGTTATGAACAGGGAAGGAATAATTCACCCCTCCACTTT. Its protein is CASSYEQGRNNSPLHF.

This clonotype was counted a few times. This chain connects TRBV19 to TRBJ2-1; D is unresolved. Germline V CDR1 and CDR2: LNHDA, SQIVND (reference sequence). With 0 bases removed from V and 2 bases from J, the gap between germline ends came to 14 bases. This CDR3 contains 17 residues. The CDR3 spells CASSIDGDPPAYNEQFF. In DNA form, the CDR3 reads TGTGCCAGTAGTATAGATGGAGACCCTCCTGCCTACAATGAGCAGTTCTTC.

This clonotype appeared many times. The chain is built from TRBV7-6 and TRBJ2-1; no firm D call. In germline, CDR1 is SGHVS, CDR2 FNYEAQ. V lost 6 bases, J lost 6 bases, and 9 bases lay in between. The CDR3 has 12 residues. CDR3 loop: CASSLVANEQFF. The CDR3 nucleotides are TGTGCCAGCAGTCTAGTTGCCAATGAGCAGTTCTTC.

This clonotype was detected once. This chain joins TRBV27 and TRBJ2-5, with 7 bases that match TRBD1. CDR1 is MNHEY and CDR2 is SMNVEV in the germline V gene (reference sequence). The CDR3 contains 13 residues. V was clipped by 7 bases and J by 5 bases; unmatched bases: 7. CDR3 coding DNA: TGTGCCAGCACTCCCAGGGGGAAGGAGACCCAGTACTTC. Its translation is CASTPRGKETQYF.